The 26 T cell receptor beta chains below come from one sample, sequenced in a study of shared clonotypes between healthy human individuals. Some clones are missing from TCRdb's copy, which holds only in-frame ones; the method was immunoSEQ multiplex PCR. The sample lists roughly 1 million clones; about 75% were seen once. Sequencing was carried out using memory CD4+ T cells sorted from blood. Subset defined: CD45RA-negative fraction. The receptors were gathered from a man aged 18-30 years in good health.

Concerning this clone itself: A far larger clone is off by one base, so a read error is likely. The sample contains more than one DNA sequence encoding this CDR3. The V and J genes are TRBV6-6 and TRBJ1-2; the match to TRBD1 covers 8 bases. The germline gives CDR1 MNHNY, CDR2 SVGAGI (reference sequence). The junction had 4 bases not matched to a gene; V was cut back by 6 bases and J by 4 bases. CDR3 length equals 13 residues. The CDR3 DNA reads as TGTGCCAGCAGACCAACAGGGGGCTATGGCTACACCTTC. This codes for CASRPTGGYGYTF.

The rearrangement joins TRBV30 to TRBJ2-1; a weak D match, TRBD2 (6 bases). CDR3 length: 14 amino acids. Trimming took off 7 bases at V and 14 bases at J, with 27 bases between the two ends. Germline loops: CDR1 GTSNPN, CDR2 SVGIG (reference sequence). The CDR3 nucleotides read TGTGCCTTCCTGGAACGGGAGAACACCCCTTTTAAGTTCTTC. Its translation is CAFLERENTPFKFF.

The genes are TRBV5-1 and TRBJ2-7; 12 bases line up with TRBD2. V lost 3 bases, J lost 1 base, and 2 bases stayed unmatched. Germline CDR1 is SGHRS and CDR2 is YFSETQ. This CDR3 comprises 15 residues. The CDR3 region is CASSYGLAGSYEQYF. The CDR3 nucleotides are TGCGCCAGCAGCTATGGACTAGCGGGGTCCTACGAGCAGTACTTC.

The chain links TRBV27 to TRBJ1-5, with 9 bases aligning to TRBD1. Germline CDR1 reads MNHEY; CDR2 reads SMNVEV (reference sequence). This CDR3 has 14 amino acids. The J segment lost 4 bases and the V segment lost 9 bases, leaving 7 bases of the junction unmatched. Here the CDR3 reads CASGDRARNQPQHF. CDR3 DNA sequence: TGTGCCAGTGGGGACAGGGCTAGAAATCAGCCCCAGCATTTT.

CDR3 nucleotides: TGTGCCTGGTTGAGTGGCGGCTACACCTTC. Encoded protein: CAWLSGGYTF. The V gene is TRBV30, the J gene TRBJ1-2, with no clear D. The CDR3 loop spans 10 amino acids. CDR1 and CDR2 (germline): GTSNPN, SVGIG (reference sequence). V lost 5 bases and J lost 8, with 9 bases in between.

V and J are TRBV28 and TRBJ2-7, with a tentative D call TRBD1 (6 bases). The CDR3 runs 14 residues. Germline CDR1 is MDHEN and CDR2 is SYDVKM. Trimming stripped 2 bases from V and 1 base from J, with 9 bases between. CDR3 in DNA: TGTGCCAGCAGTTTACGACAGGTTTCCTACGAGCAGTACTTC. Protein: CASSLRQVSYEQYF.

The V and J genes are TRBV6-4 and TRBJ1-5, with 8 positions matching TRBD1. This CDR3 is built from 19 residues. Trimming removed 6 bases from V and 3 bases from J; junction bases left unmatched: 19. The germline V gene encodes CDR1 MRHNA and CDR2 SNTAGT. The CDR3 nucleotides read TGTGCCAGCAGCCCCACGGACGACAGGGGCGAGGGAGACAATCAGCCCCAGCATTTT. Amino acids: CASSPTDDRGEGDNQPQHF.

V gene TRBV5-8 combines with J gene TRBJ1-1; 7 bases are shared with TRBD1. The V and J ends lost 5 bases and 3 bases, in that order; junction bases with no gene match: 10. Germline loops: CDR1 SGHTS, CDR2 YDEGEE. The CDR3 has 15 amino acids. The DNA for the CDR3 is TGTGCCAGCAGAGAATACAGGGGCGGATACACTGAAGCTTTCTTT. Translating gives CASREYRGGYTEAFF.

This clone has just one count. The V and J genes are TRBV6-6 and TRBJ1-3; the D is unclear. Per germline, CDR1 MNHNY and CDR2 SVGAGI (reference sequence). V lost 5 bases and J lost 1, with 3 bases in between. The CDR3 spans 12 residues. The CDR3 sequence: CASSQSGNTIYF. The CDR3 DNA sequence: TGTGCCAGCAGTCAATCTGGAAACACCATATATTTT.

V gene TRBV18 combines with J gene TRBJ1-1, with D possibly being TRBD1 (5 bases). The germline V gene has CDR1 KGHSH and CDR2 LQKENI. Deletions cut 6 bases from V and 4 bases from J, with 12 bases between. The CDR3 contains 13 residues. The CDR3 sequence is CASSSEGITEAFF. The CDR3 DNA sequence: TGTGCCAGCTCCTCGGAGGGGATCACTGAAGCTTTCTTT.

Here the CDR3 reads CASSPGIDTQYF. The CDR3, as DNA: TGTGCCAGCAGCCCGGGGATCGATACGCAGTATTTT. This chain links TRBV7-2 with TRBJ2-3, with D possibly TRBD2 on 5 matching bases. The ends were cut back, 5 bases at V and 6 bases at J, with 9 bases in the middle. CDR3 size: 12 residues. Germline loops: CDR1 SGHTA, CDR2 FQGNSA. Full variable domain (outside the CDR3, taken from reference TRBV7-2 and TRBJ2-3): GAGVSQSPSNKVTEKGKDVELRCDPISGHTALYWYRQSLGQGLEFLIYFQGNSAPDKSGLPSDRFSAERTGGSVSTLTIQRTQQEDSAVYLCASSPGIDTQYFGPGTRLTVL.

The chain has TRBV5-6 and TRBJ2-5; tentative D call: TRBD2 (6 bases). CDR3 size: 13 residues. Per the germline V gene, CDR1 is SGHDT and CDR2 is YYEEEE. Trimming removed 0 bases at V and 10 bases at J, with 13 bases between. The CDR3 reads CASSLGLGEDQYF. DNA for the CDR3: TGTGCCAGCAGCTTGGGGCTAGGGGAGGACCAGTACTTC. The full variable domain, its missing parts supplied by reference TRBV5-6 and TRBJ2-5, is DAGVTQSPTHLIKTRGQQVTLRCSPKSGHDTVSWYQQALGQGPQFIFQYYEEEERQRGNFPDRFSGHQFPNYSSELNVNALLLGDSALYLCASSLGLGEDQYFGPGTRLLVL.

V and J are TRBV2 and TRBJ2-4; D gene unclear. The length of the CDR3 is 16 residues. The V end was cut by 10 bases, the J end by 0 bases, with 19 bases between. Germline V gives CDR1 SNHLY, CDR2 FYNNEI. This CDR3 is CANPTLSPLAKNIQYF. As DNA, the CDR3 is TGTGCCAACCCAACACTCAGCCCTCTAGCCAAAAACATTCAGTACTTC.

V and J are TRBV6-5 and TRBJ1-4, with D maybe TRBD1 (5 bases). The V and J ends lost 7 bases and 13 bases respectively, with 16 bases between them. CDR1 MNHEY and CDR2 SVGAGI come from the germline V gene. The CDR3 runs 12 residues. CDR3 sequence: CASTEGRGRLFF. The CDR3 DNA reads TGTGCCAGCACCGAGGGGAGGGGAAGACTGTTTTTT.

This clone showed up just a few times. The chain employs TRBV29-1 and TRBJ2-3; TRBD2 might be the D (6 bases). The length of the CDR3 is 15 residues. Germline V gene data show CDR1 as SQVTM and CDR2 as ANQGSEA. Trimming stripped 7 bases from V and 0 bases from J, with 17 bases between. CDR3 protein: CSAPGGGLSTDTQYF. CDR3 DNA sequence: TGCAGCGCCCCGGGTGGAGGGCTGAGCACAGATACGCAGTATTTT.

The chain links TRBV5-4 to TRBJ2-7, with D unresolved. CDR3 length: 14 residues. Germline values: CDR1 SGHNT, CDR2 YYREEE (reference sequence). V was clipped by 3 bases and J by 3 bases, with 13 bases between them. The CDR3 loop reads CASSSGPPDYEQYF. The DNA of the CDR3 is TGTGCCAGCAGCTCCGGGCCCCCAGACTACGAGCAGTACTTC.

The V gene is TRBV5-4, the J gene TRBJ2-1; a possible D gene is TRBD1 (9 bases). Germline V gene data show CDR1 as SGHNT and CDR2 as YYREEE (reference sequence). With 4 bases removed from V and 5 bases from J, the gap between germline ends came to 19 bases. This CDR3 has 16 residues. The DNA for the CDR3 is TGTGCCAGCAGCCCCGGGGGGGGACAGGGTAACAATGAGCAGTTCTTC. Its protein is CASSPGGGQGNNEQFF.

A note on this clone: This sample includes further DNA sequences coding for the same CDR3. V and J are TRBV5-6 and TRBJ1-3; D may be TRBD1 (6 bases). The CDR3 runs to 13 residues. The V gene lost 2 bases and the J gene lost 4 bases, with 7 bases spanning the gap. Per germline, CDR1 SGHDT and CDR2 YYEEEE. DNA of the CDR3: TGTGCCAGCAGCTTACAGGGAGGAAACACCATATATTTT. The encoded protein is CASSLQGGNTIYF.

Regarding this clone: Compared with germline, one end of the junction differs, possibly owing to a read error. The J gene is TRBJ1-3, the V gene TRBV6-6, with a tentative D call TRBD1 (6 bases). Germline loops: CDR1 MNHNY, CDR2 SVGAGI (reference sequence). CDR3 length: 15 amino acids. CDR3 DNA: TGTGCCATCAGTGTATCGGACAGAAATGGAAACACCATATATTTT. Its translation: CAISVSDRNGNTIYF.

This rearrangement joins TRBV15 to TRBJ2-7; 9 positions agree with TRBD1. Trimming removed 4 bases from V and 3 bases from J; junction bases left unmatched: 7. Germline values: CDR1 LNHNV, CDR2 YYDKDF (reference sequence). This CDR3 contains 15 residues. The CDR3 DNA reads as TGTGCCACCAGCAAGGGAGGGACAGGGATCTACGAGCAGTACTTC. As protein: CATSKGGTGIYEQYF.

The chain employs TRBV30 and TRBJ2-1; D is undetermined. CDR3 length: 17 residues. Germline CDR1 reads GTSNPN; CDR2 reads SVGIG (reference sequence). V was shortened by 0 bases and J by 0 bases, with 15 bases between the two germline ends. CDR3 residues: CAWSVLNSASSYNEQFF. The CDR3 bases are TGTGCCTGGAGTGTATTAAATAGTGCCAGCTCCTACAATGAGCAGTTCTTC.

This clone has just one count. The chain joins TRBV18 to TRBJ1-5; the match to TRBD1 covers 9 bases. Germline lookup yields CDR1 KGHSH and CDR2 LQKENI. The V and J ends lost 0 bases and 5 bases, in that order; junction bases with no gene match: 5. The CDR3 has 16 residues. CDR3 sequence: CASSPPGTGNYQPQHF. CDR3 bases: TGTGCCAGCTCACCACCAGGGACAGGGAATTATCAGCCCCAGCATTTT.

The chain is built from TRBV28 and TRBJ2-5; TRBD1 matches 7 bases. The CDR3 totals 16 residues. Germline V gives CDR1 MDHEN, CDR2 SYDVKM. Trimming removed 4 bases from V and 1 base from J; junction bases left unmatched: 9. CDR3 sequence reads: CASSSPTGRGQETQYF. The CDR3 DNA sequence: TGTGCCAGCAGTTCCCCGACAGGGCGAGGCCAAGAGACCCAGTACTTC.

About this clone itself: Given a far larger clone just one base away, this is likely a sequencing read error. The sample contains more than one DNA sequence encoding this CDR3. V is TRBV7-9 and J is TRBJ1-1; D gene ambiguous. Trimming left V 1 base short and J 0 bases short, with 3 bases between. Germline CDR1 is SEHNR and CDR2 is FQNEAQ (reference sequence). The CDR3 covers 13 residues. The CDR3 here is CASSLDLNTEAFF. The CDR3 bases are TGTGCCAGCAGCTTAGATTTGAACACTGAAGCTTTCTTT.

V gene TRBV5-4 combines with J gene TRBJ1-2; TRBD1 might be the D (6 bases). The CDR3 totals 15 residues. Germline values: CDR1 SGHNT, CDR2 YYREEE (reference sequence). V was cut by 3 bases and J by 4 bases, with 16 bases left in between. CDR3 DNA: TGTGCCAGCAGCTCTAATGGGGTCAGGGGCTATGGCTACACCTTC. Amino acids: CASSSNGVRGYGYTF.

This rearrangement joins TRBV6-6 to TRBJ1-6; 8 positions agree with TRBD1. The CDR3 length is 14 residues. Germline values: CDR1 MNHNY, CDR2 SVGAGI (reference sequence). Trimming removed 5 bases from V and 8 bases from J; junction bases left unmatched: 5. The CDR3 nucleotides read TGTGCCAGCAGTCGGACAGGGTGGGATTCACCCCTCCACTTT. Its protein is CASSRTGWDSPLHF.